Each of the 30 T cell receptor beta chains below was sequenced from the same sample in a study of blood T cell repertoires in COVID-19. The assay was immunoSEQ multiplex PCR, and TCRdb's table has in-frame clones only and misses some. Among about 170,000 clones listed, less than 90% were seen once. Sequenced material: peripheral blood. The receptors come from an older woman with COVID-19, enrolled during active disease.

The CDR3 nucleotides are TGTGCCGGTCCTCCCGGGACAGGGGGAGAAGAGCAGTACTTC. The encoded protein is CAGPPGTGGEEQYF. The chain carries TRBV19 and TRBJ2-7, with 11 bases lining up with TRBD1. The CDR3 is 14 residues long. The V segment lost 11 bases and the J segment 7 bases; nucleotides outside the gene matches: 13. CDR1 is LNHDA, CDR2 SQIVND, per germline (reference sequence).

The rearrangement uses TRBV7-2 and TRBJ1-5; 10 bases align to TRBD1. The V gene end was trimmed by 2 bases and the J gene end by 6 bases; junction bases not matched to a gene: 4. The CDR3 has 15 residues. CDR1 and CDR2 from the germline V gene are SGHTA and FQGNSA. CDR3 DNA sequence: TGTGCCAGCAGCTTACGACAGGGGGCTCCTCAGCCCCAGCATTTT. It translates to CASSLRQGAPQPQHF.

This clone was picked up a small number of times. The rearrangement links TRBV9 to TRBJ1-4, with D perhaps matching TRBD1 (5 bases). The germline gives CDR1 SGDLS, CDR2 YYNGEE. Trimming pared 3 bases from V and 3 bases from J, leaving 15 bases between. The CDR3 has 16 residues. In DNA, the CDR3 is TGTGCCAGCAGCGCTTTTGGACAAGTAGCTAATGAAAAACTGTTTTTT. Encoded protein: CASSAFGQVANEKLFF.

The CDR3: CASTGGQVRNEQFF. CDR3 in DNA: TGTGCCAGCACGGGGGGGCAGGTAAGGAATGAGCAGTTCTTC. This sequence joins TRBV11-3 and TRBJ2-1, with 8 bases lining up with TRBD2. V was pared by 7 bases and J by 7 bases, with 9 bases of the junction left unmatched. Germline-derived CDR1 and CDR2 are SGHNT and YENEEA. The CDR3 is 14 amino acids.

The chain uses TRBV25-1 and TRBJ2-1, with D maybe TRBD2 (6 bases). The V and J ends lost 5 bases and 4 bases respectively, with 15 bases between them. Germline V gives CDR1 MGHDK, CDR2 SYGVNS. This CDR3 contains 15 residues. The CDR3 DNA follows: TGTGCCAGCAGTTCCGCGGGGCCCCGGTACAATGAGCAGTTCTTC. It yields the protein CASSSAGPRYNEQFF.

This sequence joins TRBV24-1 and TRBJ2-6; D remains ambiguous. The ends were cut back, 1 base at V and 0 bases at J, with 9 bases in the middle. This CDR3 region has 17 residues. Germline loops: CDR1 KGHDR, CDR2 SFDVKD. The CDR3 reads CATSDFGRSSGANVLTF. The CDR3 nucleotides are TGTGCCACCAGTGATTTTGGGCGTAGCTCTGGGGCCAACGTCCTGACTTTC.

This clone was found once. The chain combines TRBV6-4 with TRBJ2-1, with 12 nucleotides matching TRBD2. J lost 12 bases, V lost 5 bases, and 14 bases had no gene match. The CDR3 is 16 amino acids. CDR1 MRHNA and CDR2 SNTAGT come from the germline V gene. For the CDR3, the DNA is TGTGCCAGCAGTAGAACTAGCGGGAGGCTACCCGGAGGGCAGTTCTTC. Its translation is CASSRTSGRLPGGQFF.

This chain connects TRBV10-1 to TRBJ2-5; TRBD1 matches 8 bases. This CDR3 spans 12 amino acids. The junction had 3 bases not matched to a gene; V was cut back by 8 bases and J by 4 bases. In germline, CDR1 is WNHNN, CDR2 SYGVQD (reference sequence). DNA for the CDR3: TGCGCCAGCGGTACAGGGGGAGAGACCCAGTACTTC. Amino acid sequence: CASGTGGETQYF.

This sequence joins TRBV9 and TRBJ1-3; D unresolved. This CDR3 comprises 15 residues. The V gene lost 1 base and the J gene lost 2 bases, with 10 bases spanning the gap. The germline CDR1 and CDR2 sequences are SGDLS and YYNGEE. This chain's CDR3 is CASSVFEGTGNTIYF. The CDR3 nucleotides read TGTGCCAGCAGCGTATTTGAGGGAACTGGAAACACCATATATTTT.

The chain carries TRBV6-5 and TRBJ2-5, with 9 bases aligning to TRBD1. The CDR3 totals 14 residues. CDR1 is MNHEY and CDR2 is SVGAGI in the germline V gene. J was trimmed by 4 bases and V by 0 bases; bases with no gene match: 0. CDR3 coding DNA: TGTGCCAGCAGTTACTCACAGGGGGCAGAGACCCAGTACTTC. It is translated as CASSYSQGAETQYF.

The J gene is TRBJ2-3, the V gene TRBV19, with a weak D call TRBD2 (6 bases). V was clipped by 5 bases and J by 2 bases, with 11 bases between them. Germline-derived CDR1 and CDR2 are LNHDA and SQIVND (reference sequence). This CDR3 has 14 residues. Here the CDR3 reads CASSPGLITDTQYF. As DNA, the CDR3 is TGTGCCAGTAGTCCGGGACTCATCACAGATACGCAGTATTTT. Combining the CDR3 with reference TRBV19 and TRBJ2-3 gives the whole variable domain DGGITQSPKYLFRKEGQNVTLSCEQNLNHDAMYWYRQDPGQGLRLIYYSQIVNDFQKGDIAEGYSVSREKKESFPLTVTSAQKNPTAFYLCASSPGLITDTQYFGPGTRLTVL.

The V gene is TRBV7-2, the J gene TRBJ2-3, with 9 bases matching TRBD1. Germline V gene sequence: CDR1 SGHTA, CDR2 FQGNSA. The CDR3 is 14 residues long. With 3 bases clipped from V and 3 bases from J, the junction kept 1 base outside the gene matches. The CDR3 loop reads CASSLGQGTDTQYF. The DNA of the CDR3 is TGTGCCAGCAGCTTGGGACAGGGTACAGATACGCAGTATTTT.

The rearrangement uses TRBV5-4 and TRBJ2-7; 9 bases fit TRBD1. The germline CDR1 and CDR2 sequences are SGHNT and YYREEE (reference sequence). The CDR3 extends over 13 amino acids. Germline trimming cut 4 bases from V and 10 bases from J; bases unmatched to any gene: 9. As DNA, the CDR3 is TGTGCCAGCAGCGTACCTCCGGGACAGGGCCAGTACTTC. This translates into CASSVPPGQGQYF.

The chain is built from TRBV3-1 (or the pseudogene TRBV3-2) and TRBJ1-1; D is unclear. Germline values: CDR1 LGHDT, CDR2 YNNKEL (reference sequence). There are 14 residues in the CDR3. V was clipped by 0 bases and J by 4 bases, with 9 bases between them. The CDR3, as DNA: TGTGCCAGCAGCCAAGAATCCCGAGGCACTGAAGCTTTCTTT. As protein: CASSQESRGTEAFF.

The gene calls are TRBV11-2 and TRBJ2-1, with 13 bases fitting TRBD2. Germline V lookup: CDR1 SGHAT, CDR2 FQNNGV. The CDR3 length is 19 residues. Unmatched junction bases numbered 15, after V lost 5 bases and J lost 5 bases. CDR3 in amino acids: CASSLRTSGRNRMDNEQFF. The CDR3 DNA is TGTGCCAGCAGCCTAAGGACTAGCGGGAGAAACCGAATGGACAATGAGCAGTTCTTC.

The V call is TRBV5-4, the J call TRBJ1-4; D gene uncertain. The germline CDR1 and CDR2 sequences are SGHNT and YYREEE (reference sequence). This CDR3 is 16 amino acids long. V dropped 4 bases and J dropped 1 base, with 14 bases sitting between them. The CDR3 DNA is TGTGCCAGCAGCCGGTGGGAGGGCCGAACTAATGAAAAACTGTTTTTT. Its protein product is CASSRWEGRTNEKLFF. Supplemented by reference TRBV5-4 and TRBJ1-4, the full variable domain reads ETGVTQSPTHLIKTRGQQVTLRCSSQSGHNTVSWYQQALGQGPQFIFQYYREEENGRGNFPPRFSGLQFPNYSSELNVNALELDDSALYLCASSRWEGRTNEKLFFGSGTQLSVL.

This chain links TRBV3-1 (or the pseudogene TRBV3-2) with TRBJ1-2; 9 bases agree with TRBD1. Germline assignment: CDR1 LGHDT and CDR2 YNNKEL (reference sequence). The CDR3 spans 16 residues. V lost 0 bases to trimming and J lost 4 bases; unmatched junction nucleotides: 6. The CDR3 DNA sequence: TGTGCCAGCAGCCAAGATGAGGGACAGGGAGGCTATGGCTACACCTTC. Translating gives CASSQDEGQGGYGYTF.

The rearrangement uses TRBV5-1 and TRBJ2-7, with 8 bases identical to TRBD1. CDR3 length equals 15 residues. Germline V CDR1 and CDR2: SGHRS, YFSETQ. Trimming at V came to 4 bases and at J to 7 bases, leaving 13 bases not matched to a gene. The CDR3 protein is CASSPEAARGREQYF. The DNA for the CDR3 is TGCGCCAGCAGCCCGGAGGCGGCCAGGGGGCGGGAGCAGTACTTC.

The chain couples TRBV28 to TRBJ1-2, with D possibly TRBD1 on 6 matching bases. CDR3 length equals 16 residues. Trimming removed 2 bases at V and 6 bases at J, with 19 bases between. In germline, CDR1 is MDHEN, CDR2 SYDVKM. The CDR3 coding sequence is TGTGCCAGCAGTTTACTGTCTTCCGAAGGGGGGGATGGCTACACCTTC. It yields the protein CASSLLSSEGGDGYTF.

The rearrangement uses TRBV3-1 (or the pseudogene TRBV3-2) and TRBJ2-5, with TRBD1 matching over 10 bases. CDR3 length: 17 amino acids. Germline trimming cut 1 base from V and 2 bases from J; bases unmatched to any gene: 7. CDR1 is LGHDT, CDR2 YNNKEL, per germline (reference sequence). The CDR3 DNA reads TGTGCCAGCAGCCAAGTAGAACGGGACAGGGGTCAAGAGACCCAGTACTTC. Encoded protein: CASSQVERDRGQETQYF.

The V and J genes are TRBV5-4 and TRBJ1-4, with 7 bases aligning to TRBD1. The CDR3 spans 15 residues. The ends lost 6 bases at V and 7 bases at J; junction bases unmatched: 12. Germline assignment: CDR1 SGHNT and CDR2 YYREEE (reference sequence). CDR3 region: CASNNGAGGGEKLFF. The CDR3 DNA sequence: TGTGCCAGCAACAACGGGGCAGGGGGAGGTGAAAAACTGTTTTTT.

CDR3 loop: CASSPSVQGAGNTIYF. The DNA for the CDR3 is TGTGCCAGCAGCCCCAGCGTTCAGGGGGCTGGAAACACCATATATTTT. The chain couples TRBV7-9 to TRBJ1-3; 7 bases are a match to TRBD1. Unmatched junction bases numbered 9, after V lost 5 bases and J lost 2 bases. CDR1 is SEHNR and CDR2 is FQNEAQ in the germline V gene (reference sequence). The CDR3 length is 16 residues.

The chain employs TRBV7-2 and TRBJ2-7, with 13 positions matching TRBD2. CDR1 and CDR2 (germline): SGHTA, FQGNSA. The CDR3 is 15 amino acids. V lost 2 bases to trimming and J lost 6 bases; unmatched junction nucleotides: 4. CDR3 DNA sequence: TGTGCCAGCAGCTTAAGGACTAGCGGGAGTACCGAGCAGTACTTC. Amino acid sequence: CASSLRTSGSTEQYF. The whole variable domain, remainder taken from reference TRBV7-2 and TRBJ2-7, is GAGVSQSPSNKVTEKGKDVELRCDPISGHTALYWYRQSLGQGLEFLIYFQGNSAPDKSGLPSDRFSAERTGGSVSTLTIQRTQQEDSAVYLCASSLRTSGSTEQYFGPGTRLTVT.

This chain joins TRBV7-2 and TRBJ2-7, with 14 bases aligning to TRBD2. The CDR3 totals 16 residues. The germline gives CDR1 SGHTA, CDR2 FQGNSA. Trimming removed 4 bases from V and 2 bases from J; junction bases left unmatched: 4. The chain's CDR3 is CASSWQTSGRAYEQYF. In DNA, the CDR3 is TGTGCCAGCAGCTGGCAGACTAGCGGGAGGGCCTACGAGCAGTACTTC.

The rearrangement joins TRBV15 to TRBJ2-7, with a possible D match to TRBD2 (5 bases). The CDR3 runs to 15 residues. Germline lookup yields CDR1 LNHNV and CDR2 YYDKDF (reference sequence). V lost 0 bases, J lost 3 bases, and 12 bases lay in between. This CDR3 is CATSRDRGAGYEQYF. The CDR3 bases are TGTGCCACCAGCAGAGATCGGGGAGCAGGCTACGAGCAGTACTTC.

The J gene is TRBJ1-2, the V gene TRBV6-6; 7 nucleotides match TRBD1. The CDR3 spans 14 residues. Germline CDR1 is MNHNY and CDR2 is SVGAGI (reference sequence). V gave up 6 bases and J gave up 3 bases; unmatched junction bases: 7. The CDR3 protein is CASSARQGDYGYTF. In DNA, the CDR3 is TGTGCCAGCAGCGCCCGACAGGGAGACTATGGCTACACCTTC.

The chain combines TRBV28 with TRBJ2-1; 7 bases align to TRBD1. There are 15 residues in the CDR3. Looked up from germline, CDR1 is MDHEN and CDR2 is SYDVKM. V lost 3 bases to trimming and J lost 5 bases; unmatched junction nucleotides: 7. CDR3 in amino acids: CASSFRDSYDNEQFF. The CDR3 DNA sequence: TGTGCCAGCAGTTTCCGGGACAGCTACGACAATGAGCAGTTCTTC.

This sequence joins TRBV6-4 and TRBJ1-3; the D gene is possibly TRBD1 (5 bases). CDR1 is MRHNA, CDR2 SNTAGT, per germline. The V gene lost 3 bases and the J gene lost 4 bases, with 7 bases spanning the gap. This CDR3 is built from 13 residues. CDR3 amino acids: CASSEDRGNTIYF. Here the CDR3 DNA reads TGTGCCAGCAGTGAAGACAGAGGAAACACCATATATTTT.

The chain combines TRBV19 with TRBJ2-7, with 8 bases fitting TRBD1. The CDR3 consists of 13 residues. With V trimmed by 4 bases and J by 1 base, 0 bases remained unmatched. Germline V gene data show CDR1 as LNHDA and CDR2 as SQIVND (reference sequence). The CDR3 DNA reads as TGTGCCAGTAGTAGGACAGGGTCCTACGAGCAGTACTTC. Translation: CASSRTGSYEQYF.

The rearrangement links TRBV28 to TRBJ2-1, with 7 bases fitting TRBD2. The CDR3 loop spans 15 amino acids. V was pared by 7 bases and J by 6 bases, with 12 bases of the junction left unmatched. Germline V gene sequence: CDR1 MDHEN, CDR2 SYDVKM. The CDR3 reads CASTPSRASGNEQFF. The CDR3 nucleotides read TGTGCCAGCACTCCCTCGCGGGCTAGCGGCAATGAGCAGTTCTTC.